Detailed here is one T cell receptor (beta chain). The antigen remains unidentified. This table comes from immunoSEQ multiplex PCR, and its TCRdb copy is limited to in-frame clones, with some not included. Of about 87,000 clones in the sample, over 85% were seen once. This specimen comes from a study of Tregs in tolerant kidney transplant recipients. CDR3 length equals 14 residues. J lost 2 bases, V lost 3 bases, and 2 bases had no gene match. Germline CDR1 is GTSNPN and CDR2 is SVGIG (reference sequence). Overall study findings and caveats: Tolerant patients' donor-specific Tregs expanded beyond overall Tregs, suggesting antigen-driven growth.

Specimen: CD4+ T cells from blood, collected before the transplant. This receptor was obtained from a human donor who received a combined kidney and bone marrow transplant. The chain combines TRBV30 with TRBJ1-5, with 9 bases matching TRBD1. The DNA for the CDR3 is TGTGCCTGGAGGGGACAGGGCCGCAATCAGCCCCAGCATTTT. Translation: CAWRGQGRNQPQHF.